This TCR beta chain originates from a study of regulatory T cells in long-lasting Graves disease. HTBI primers from iRepertoire and Arm-PCR of CDR3 regions yielded the TCR beta libraries. TCRdb fed the multiplex PCR reads into MiXCR, producing one record per CDR3 protein. The sample carries about 380,000 distinct CDR3 sequences, around 15% recorded once. This sample's time point: newly diagnosed GD, antithyroid drugs for less than 3 months. Researchers made the TCR library from RNA that was extracted from PBMCs. Graves' disease diagnoses used American Thyroid Association guidelines. Peripheral blood, approximately 9.6 milliliters of it, was drawn into EDTA tubes. This clonotype was detected many times. Trimming took off 6 bases at V and 7 bases at J, with 15 bases between the two ends. The CDR3 loop spans 13 amino acids.

The source is a female donor with Graves disease. The input for sequencing was peripheral blood mononuclear cells (PBMCs), taken at new diagnosis, from a patient treated with antithyroid drugs. The chain carries TRBV12-3 or TRBV12-4 and TRBJ1-2; D is ambiguous. The CDR3 loop reads CASSTEGRFGYTF. Written as DNA, the CDR3 is TGTGCCAGCAGCACTGAAGGGCGGTTTGGCTACACCTTC.